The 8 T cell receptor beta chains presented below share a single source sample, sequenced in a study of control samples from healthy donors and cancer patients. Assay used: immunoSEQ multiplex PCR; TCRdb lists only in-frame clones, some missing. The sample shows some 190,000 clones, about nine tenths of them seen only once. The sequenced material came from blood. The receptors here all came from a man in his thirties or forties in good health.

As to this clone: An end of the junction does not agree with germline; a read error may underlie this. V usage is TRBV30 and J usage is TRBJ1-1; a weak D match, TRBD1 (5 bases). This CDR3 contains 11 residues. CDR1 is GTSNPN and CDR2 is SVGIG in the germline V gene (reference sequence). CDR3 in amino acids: CAWSTGVEVFF. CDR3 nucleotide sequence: TGTGCCTGGAGCACGGGGGTGGAAGTTTTCTTT.

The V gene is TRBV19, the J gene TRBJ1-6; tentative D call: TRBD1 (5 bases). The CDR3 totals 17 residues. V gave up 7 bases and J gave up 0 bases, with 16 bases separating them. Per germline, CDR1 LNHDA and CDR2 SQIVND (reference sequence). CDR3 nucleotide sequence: TGTGCCAGTACCATTGGCGGGGGAGGCTCCTATAATTCACCCCTCCACTTT. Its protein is CASTIGGGGSYNSPLHF.

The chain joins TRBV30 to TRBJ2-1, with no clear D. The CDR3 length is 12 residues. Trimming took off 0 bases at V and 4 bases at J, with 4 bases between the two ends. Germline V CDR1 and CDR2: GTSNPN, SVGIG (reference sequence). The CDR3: CAWSVSYNEQFF. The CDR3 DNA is TGTGCCTGGAGTGTATCGTACAATGAGCAGTTCTTC.

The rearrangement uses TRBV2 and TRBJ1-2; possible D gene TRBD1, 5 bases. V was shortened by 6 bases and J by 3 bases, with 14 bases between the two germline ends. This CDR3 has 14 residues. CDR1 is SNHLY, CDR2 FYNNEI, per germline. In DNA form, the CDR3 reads TGTGCCAGCAGGACGACAGCCCACGACTATGGCTACACCTTC. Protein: CASRTTAHDYGYTF.

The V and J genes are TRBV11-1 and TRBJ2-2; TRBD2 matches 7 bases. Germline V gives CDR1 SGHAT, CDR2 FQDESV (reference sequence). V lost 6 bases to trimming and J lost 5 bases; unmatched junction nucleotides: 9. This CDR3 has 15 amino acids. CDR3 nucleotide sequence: TGTGCCAGCAGGAGCCGGGGGGTGCGGACCGGGGAGCTGTTTTTT. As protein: CASRSRGVRTGELFF.

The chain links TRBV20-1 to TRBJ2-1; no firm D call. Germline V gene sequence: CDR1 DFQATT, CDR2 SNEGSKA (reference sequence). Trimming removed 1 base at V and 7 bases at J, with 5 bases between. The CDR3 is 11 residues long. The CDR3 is CSARVRNEQFF. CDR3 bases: TGCAGTGCTAGAGTGCGTAATGAGCAGTTCTTC.

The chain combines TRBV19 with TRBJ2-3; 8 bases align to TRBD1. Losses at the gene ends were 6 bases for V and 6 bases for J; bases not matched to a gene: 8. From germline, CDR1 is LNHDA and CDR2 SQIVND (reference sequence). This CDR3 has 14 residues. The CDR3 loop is CASSHTGDRDTQYF. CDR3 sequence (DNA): TGTGCCAGTAGCCATACAGGGGACAGGGATACGCAGTATTTT. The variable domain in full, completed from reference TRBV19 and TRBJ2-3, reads DGGITQSPKYLFRKEGQNVTLSCEQNLNHDAMYWYRQDPGQGLRLIYYSQIVNDFQKGDIAEGYSVSREKKESFPLTVTSAQKNPTAFYLCASSHTGDRDTQYFGPGTRLTVL.

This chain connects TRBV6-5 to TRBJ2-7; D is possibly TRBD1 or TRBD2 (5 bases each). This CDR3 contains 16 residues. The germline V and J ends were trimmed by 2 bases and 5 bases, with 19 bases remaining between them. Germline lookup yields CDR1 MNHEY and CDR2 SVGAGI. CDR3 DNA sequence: TGTGCCAGCAGTTACAAGGGACCTATCTGGGGGAACGAGCAGTACTTC. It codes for CASSYKGPIWGNEQYF.